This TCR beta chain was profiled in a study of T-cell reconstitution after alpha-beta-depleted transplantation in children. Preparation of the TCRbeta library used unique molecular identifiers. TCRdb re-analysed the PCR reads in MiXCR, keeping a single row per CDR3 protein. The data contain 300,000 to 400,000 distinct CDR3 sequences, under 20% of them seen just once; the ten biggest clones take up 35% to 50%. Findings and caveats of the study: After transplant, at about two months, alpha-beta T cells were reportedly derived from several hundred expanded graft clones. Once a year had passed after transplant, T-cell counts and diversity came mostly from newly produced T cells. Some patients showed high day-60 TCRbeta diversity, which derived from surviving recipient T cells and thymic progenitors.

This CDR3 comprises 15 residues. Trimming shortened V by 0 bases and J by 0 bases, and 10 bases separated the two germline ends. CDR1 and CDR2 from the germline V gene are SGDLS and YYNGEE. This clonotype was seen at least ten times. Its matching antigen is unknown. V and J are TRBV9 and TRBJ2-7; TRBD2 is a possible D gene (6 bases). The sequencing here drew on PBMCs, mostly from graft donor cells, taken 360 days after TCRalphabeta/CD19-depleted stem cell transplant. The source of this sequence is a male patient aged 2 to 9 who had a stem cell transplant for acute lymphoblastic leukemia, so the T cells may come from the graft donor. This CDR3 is CASSVDLARSYEQYF. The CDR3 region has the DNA TGTGCCAGCAGCGTAGACCTAGCGCGCTCCTACGAGCAGTACTTC.